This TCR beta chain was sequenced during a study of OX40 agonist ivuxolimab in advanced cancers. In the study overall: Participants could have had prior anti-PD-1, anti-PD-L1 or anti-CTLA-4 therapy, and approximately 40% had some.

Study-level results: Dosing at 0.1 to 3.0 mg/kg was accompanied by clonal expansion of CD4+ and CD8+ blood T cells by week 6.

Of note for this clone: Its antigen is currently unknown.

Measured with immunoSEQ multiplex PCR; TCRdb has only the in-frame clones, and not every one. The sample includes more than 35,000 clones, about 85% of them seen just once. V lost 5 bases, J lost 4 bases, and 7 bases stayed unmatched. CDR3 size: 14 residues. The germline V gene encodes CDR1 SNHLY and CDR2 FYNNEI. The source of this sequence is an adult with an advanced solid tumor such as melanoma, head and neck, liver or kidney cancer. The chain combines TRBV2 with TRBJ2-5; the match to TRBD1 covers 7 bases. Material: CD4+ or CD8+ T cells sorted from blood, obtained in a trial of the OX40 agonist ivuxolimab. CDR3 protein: CASSTDRDGETQYF. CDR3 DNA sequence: TGTGCCAGCAGTACCGACAGGGATGGAGAGACCCAGTACTTC.